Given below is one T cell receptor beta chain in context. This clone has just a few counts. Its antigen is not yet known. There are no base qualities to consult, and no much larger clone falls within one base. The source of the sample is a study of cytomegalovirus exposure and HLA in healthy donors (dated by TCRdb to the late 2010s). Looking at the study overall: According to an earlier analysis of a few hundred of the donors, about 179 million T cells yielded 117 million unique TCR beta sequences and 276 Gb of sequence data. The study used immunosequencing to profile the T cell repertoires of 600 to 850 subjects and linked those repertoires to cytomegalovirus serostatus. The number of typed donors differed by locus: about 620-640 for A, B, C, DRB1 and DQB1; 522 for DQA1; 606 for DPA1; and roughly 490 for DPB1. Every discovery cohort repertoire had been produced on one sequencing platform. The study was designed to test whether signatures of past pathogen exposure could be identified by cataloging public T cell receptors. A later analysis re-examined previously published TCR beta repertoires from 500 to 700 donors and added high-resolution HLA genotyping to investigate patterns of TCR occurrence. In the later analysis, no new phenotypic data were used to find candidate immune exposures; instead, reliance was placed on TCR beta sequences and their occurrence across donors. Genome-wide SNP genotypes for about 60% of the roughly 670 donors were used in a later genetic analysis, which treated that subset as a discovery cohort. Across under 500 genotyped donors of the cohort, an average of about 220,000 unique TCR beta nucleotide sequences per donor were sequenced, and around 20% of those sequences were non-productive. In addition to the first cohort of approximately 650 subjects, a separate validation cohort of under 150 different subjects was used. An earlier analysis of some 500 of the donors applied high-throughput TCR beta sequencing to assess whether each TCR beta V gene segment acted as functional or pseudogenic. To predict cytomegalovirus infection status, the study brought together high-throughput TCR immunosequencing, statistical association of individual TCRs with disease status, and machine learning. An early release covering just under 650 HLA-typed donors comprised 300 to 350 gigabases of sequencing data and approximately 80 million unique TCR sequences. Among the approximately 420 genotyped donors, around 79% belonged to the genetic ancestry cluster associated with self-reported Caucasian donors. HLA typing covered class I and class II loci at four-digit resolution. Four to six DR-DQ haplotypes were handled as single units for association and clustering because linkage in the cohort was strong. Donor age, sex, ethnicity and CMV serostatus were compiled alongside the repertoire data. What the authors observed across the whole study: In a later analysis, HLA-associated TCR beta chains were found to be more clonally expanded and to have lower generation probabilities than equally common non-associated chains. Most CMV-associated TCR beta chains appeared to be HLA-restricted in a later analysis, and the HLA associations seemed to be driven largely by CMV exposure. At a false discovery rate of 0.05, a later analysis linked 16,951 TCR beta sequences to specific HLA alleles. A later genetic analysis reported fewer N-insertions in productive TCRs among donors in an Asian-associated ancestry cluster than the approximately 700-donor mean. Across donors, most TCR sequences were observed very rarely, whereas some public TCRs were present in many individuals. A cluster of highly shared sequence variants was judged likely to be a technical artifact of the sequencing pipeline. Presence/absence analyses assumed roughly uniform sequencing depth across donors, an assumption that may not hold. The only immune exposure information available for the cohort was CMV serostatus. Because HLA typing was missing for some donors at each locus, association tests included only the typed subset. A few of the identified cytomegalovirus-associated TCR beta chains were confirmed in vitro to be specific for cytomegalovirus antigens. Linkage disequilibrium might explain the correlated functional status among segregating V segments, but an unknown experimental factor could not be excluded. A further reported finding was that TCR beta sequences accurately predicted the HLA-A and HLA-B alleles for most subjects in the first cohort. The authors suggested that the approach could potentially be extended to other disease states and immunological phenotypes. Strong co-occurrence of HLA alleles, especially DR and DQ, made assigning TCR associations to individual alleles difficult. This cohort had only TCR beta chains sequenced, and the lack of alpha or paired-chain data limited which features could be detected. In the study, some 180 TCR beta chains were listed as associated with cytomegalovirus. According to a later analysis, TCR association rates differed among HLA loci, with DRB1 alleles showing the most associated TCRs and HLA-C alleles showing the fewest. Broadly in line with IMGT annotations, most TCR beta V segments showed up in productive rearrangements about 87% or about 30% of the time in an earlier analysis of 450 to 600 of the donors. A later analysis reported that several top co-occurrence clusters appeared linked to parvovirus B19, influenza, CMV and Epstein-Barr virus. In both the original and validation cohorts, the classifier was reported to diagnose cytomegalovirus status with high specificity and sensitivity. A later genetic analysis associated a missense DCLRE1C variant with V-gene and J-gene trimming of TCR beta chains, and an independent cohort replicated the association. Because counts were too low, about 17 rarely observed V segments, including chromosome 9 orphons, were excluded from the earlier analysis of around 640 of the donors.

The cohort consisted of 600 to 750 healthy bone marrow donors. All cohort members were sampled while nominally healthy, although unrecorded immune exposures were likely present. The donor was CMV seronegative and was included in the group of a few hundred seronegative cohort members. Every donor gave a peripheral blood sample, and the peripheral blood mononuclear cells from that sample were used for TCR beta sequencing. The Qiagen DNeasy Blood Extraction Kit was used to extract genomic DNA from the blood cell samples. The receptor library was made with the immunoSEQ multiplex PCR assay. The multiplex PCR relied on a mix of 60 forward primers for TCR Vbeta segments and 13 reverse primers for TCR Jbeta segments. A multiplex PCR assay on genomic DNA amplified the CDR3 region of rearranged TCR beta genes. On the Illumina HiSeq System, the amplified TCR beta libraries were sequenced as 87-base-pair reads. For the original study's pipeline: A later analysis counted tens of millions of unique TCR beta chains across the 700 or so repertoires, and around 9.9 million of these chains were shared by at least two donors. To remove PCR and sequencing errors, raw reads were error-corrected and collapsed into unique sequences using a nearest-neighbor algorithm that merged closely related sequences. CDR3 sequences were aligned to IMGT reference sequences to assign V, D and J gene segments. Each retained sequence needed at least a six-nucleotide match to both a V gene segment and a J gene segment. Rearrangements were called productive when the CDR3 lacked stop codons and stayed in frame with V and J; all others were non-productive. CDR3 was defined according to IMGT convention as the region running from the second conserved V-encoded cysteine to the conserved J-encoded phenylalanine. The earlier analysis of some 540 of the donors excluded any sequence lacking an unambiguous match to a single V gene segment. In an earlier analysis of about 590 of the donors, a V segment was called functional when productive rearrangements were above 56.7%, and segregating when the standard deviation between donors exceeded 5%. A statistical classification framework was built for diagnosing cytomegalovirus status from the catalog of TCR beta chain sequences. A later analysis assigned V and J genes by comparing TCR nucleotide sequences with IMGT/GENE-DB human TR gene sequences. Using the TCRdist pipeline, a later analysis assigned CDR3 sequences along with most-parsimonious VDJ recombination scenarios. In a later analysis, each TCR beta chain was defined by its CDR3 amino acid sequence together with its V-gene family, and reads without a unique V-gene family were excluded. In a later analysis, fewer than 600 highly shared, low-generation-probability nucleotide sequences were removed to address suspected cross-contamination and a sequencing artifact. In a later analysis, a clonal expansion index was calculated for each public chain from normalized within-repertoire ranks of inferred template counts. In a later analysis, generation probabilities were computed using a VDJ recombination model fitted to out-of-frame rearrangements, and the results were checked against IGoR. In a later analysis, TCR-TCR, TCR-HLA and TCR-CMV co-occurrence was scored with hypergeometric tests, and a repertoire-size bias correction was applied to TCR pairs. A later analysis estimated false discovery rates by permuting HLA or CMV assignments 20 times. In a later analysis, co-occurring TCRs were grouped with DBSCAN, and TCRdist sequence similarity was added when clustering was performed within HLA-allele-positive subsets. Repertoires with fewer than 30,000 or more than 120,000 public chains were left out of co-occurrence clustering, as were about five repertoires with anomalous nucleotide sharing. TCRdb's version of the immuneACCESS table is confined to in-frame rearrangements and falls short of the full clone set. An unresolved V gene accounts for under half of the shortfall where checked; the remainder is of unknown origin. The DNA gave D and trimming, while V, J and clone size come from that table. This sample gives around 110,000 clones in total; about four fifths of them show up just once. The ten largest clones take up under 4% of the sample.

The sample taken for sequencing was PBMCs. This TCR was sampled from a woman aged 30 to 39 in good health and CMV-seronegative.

The DNA sequence reads TGTGCCAGCAGGCCCCTAGGAACCGGGGAGCTGTTTTTT. Its coded protein is CASRPLGTGELFF. Recombination connected TRBV5-5 to TRBJ2-2; the D gene identity is not certain. The trim is 5 bases for V and 5 bases for J, with a gap of 10 bases between the germline ends. The CDR3 sequence holds 13 residues, the cysteine and phenylalanine included. Only CDR3 DNA remains: 39 bases, in frame from the first base. CDR1 and CDR2 are read off the germline V gene (reference sequence) as SGHKS and YYEKEE. Where the CDR3 stops, the reference TRBV5-5 and TRBJ2-2 genes take over; the full variable domain is DAGVTQSPTHLIKTRGQQVTLRCSPISGHKSVSWYQQVLGQGPQFIFQYYEKEERGRGNFPDRFSARQFPNYSSELNVNALLLGDSALYLCASRPLGTGELFFGEGSRLTVL.